These 25 T cell receptor beta chains originate from one sample sequenced in a study of blood T cells in healthy people across ages. A sample-barcoded 5' primer and a J-beta primer mix were used in a second PCR of roughly 7 to 11 cycles. In TCRdb, the 5' RACE reads were re-called with MiXCR into one record per CDR3 protein. The data hold approximately 780,000 distinct CDR3 sequences, with 25% to 30% observed a single time. In addition, the sample was reused for a study of T cells of mothers and their children.

The sample consisted of blood. The receptors derive from a boy between 10 and 17 years old in good health.

The chain links TRBV5-1 to TRBJ2-1; TRBD2 matches 14 bases. The CDR3 runs to 19 residues. In germline, CDR1 is SGHRS, CDR2 YFSETQ. V dropped 1 base and J dropped 1; count of bases not matched to a gene: 7. CDR3 nucleotides: TGCGCCAGCAGCTTGAGGACTAGCGGGGGGCCGGAATCCTACAATGAGCAGTTCTTC. Translated: CASSLRTSGGPESYNEQFF.

The V gene is TRBV5-5, the J gene TRBJ1-4, with D maybe TRBD1 (6 bases). The germline gives CDR1 SGHKS, CDR2 YYEKEE (reference sequence). This CDR3 is built from 15 residues. V shed 5 bases and J shed 7 bases, with 18 bases lying between them. CDR3 DNA sequence: TGTGCCAGCAGGCGAGGGGGGGGCCGTAGTGAAAAACTGTTTTTT. This codes for CASRRGGGRSEKLFF.

This clonotype was counted a few times. The V call is TRBV3-1, the J call TRBJ2-5; D is uncertain. The J call is in doubt because the DNA end fits TRBJ2-7 better. The CDR3 loop spans 13 amino acids. CDR1 is LGHDT and CDR2 is YNNKEL in the germline V gene (reference sequence). CDR3 region: CASSHLVSYEQYF. The CDR3 nucleotides read TGTGCCAGCAGCCACCTAGTCTCCTACGAGCAGTACTTC.

The table lists this clonotype with a few counts. V gene TRBV6-5 combines with J gene TRBJ2-5, with 11 bases matching TRBD2. The end of the DNA fits TRBJ2-1 better, so the J call may be wrong. Germline CDR1 and CDR2: MNHEY and SVGAGI. The CDR3 consists of 13 residues. The CDR3 reads CAVVTSGGGEQFF. The CDR3 DNA reads as TGTGCCGTTGTTACTAGCGGGGGAGGTGAGCAGTTCTTC.

The chain joins TRBV7-9 to TRBJ2-6, with D tentatively TRBD1 (6 bases). Trimming pared 1 base from V and 0 bases from J, leaving 16 bases between. There are 19 residues in the CDR3. Germline CDR1 is SEHNR and CDR2 is FQNEAQ (reference sequence). The CDR3: CASSLGYGGQLSGANVLTF. DNA of the CDR3: TGTGCCAGCAGCTTAGGTTATGGAGGACAGCTCTCTGGGGCCAACGTCCTGACTTTC.

The rearrangement links TRBV5-1 to TRBJ2-7, with 8 positions matching TRBD2. With V trimmed by 4 bases and J by 7 bases, 13 bases remained unmatched. The germline V gene has CDR1 SGHRS and CDR2 YFSETQ. The CDR3 length is 15 residues. The CDR3 reads CASSPGTLGLEEQYF. The CDR3 nucleotides read TGCGCCAGCAGCCCAGGGACACTGGGACTAGAAGAGCAGTACTTC.

The J gene is TRBJ2-1, the V gene TRBV5-1; D is ambiguous. The CDR3 has 13 amino acids. The germline V gene encodes CDR1 SGHRS and CDR2 YFSETQ. V was clipped by 1 base and J by 6 bases, with 8 bases between them. In nucleotides, the CDR3 is TGCGCCAGCAGCTTGCAGGATTTCAATGAGCAGTTCTTC. The encoded protein is CASSLQDFNEQFF.

About this clonotype itself: A much more abundant neighbour one base away suggests this may be a read error. The rearrangement links TRBV20-1 to TRBJ2-1; D is possibly TRBD1 or TRBD2 (5 bases each). The DNA end lines up better with TRBJ2-7; the J call may be wrong. Germline V gives CDR1 DFQATT, CDR2 SNEGSKA (reference sequence). The CDR3 has 14 amino acids. CDR3 region: CSARDRATGAEQYF. CDR3 sequence (DNA): TGCAGTGCTAGAGATCGGGCGACCGGGGCAGAGCAGTACTTC.

This clonotype was found many times. The chain combines TRBV29-1 with TRBJ2-2, with 11 bases that match TRBD1. J gave up 5 bases and V 6 bases, and 5 bases lay outside the gene matches. The CDR3 extends over 14 amino acids. Germline V lookup: CDR1 SQVTM, CDR2 ANQGSEA. The CDR3 DNA reads TGCAGCGTGGGGGACAGGGGGGATACCGGGGAGCTGTTTTTT. It codes for CSVGDRGDTGELFF.

This clonotype appeared a few times. The chain couples TRBV15 to TRBJ2-4; perhaps TRBD2 as D (6 bases). This CDR3 is 15 amino acids long. The germline gives CDR1 LNHNV, CDR2 YYDKDF (reference sequence). V was pared by 0 bases and J by 4 bases, with 10 bases between. The CDR3 DNA sequence: TGTGCCACCAGCAGAGATCTTGCGGGGAAAAACATTCAGTACTTC. This codes for CATSRDLAGKNIQYF.

The rearrangement uses TRBV20-1 and TRBJ1-5; a weak D match, TRBD1 (5 bases). The germline V gene has CDR1 DFQATT and CDR2 SNEGSKA (reference sequence). V was pared by 4 bases and J by 4 bases, with 14 bases between. The CDR3 contains 14 residues. The CDR3 DNA reads as TGCAGTGCTACGACAGATACTATGAATCAGCCCCAGCATTTT. Its protein is CSATTDTMNQPQHF.

This chain uses TRBV28 with TRBJ2-7; D not resolved. CDR3 length: 17 residues. Looked up from germline, CDR1 is MDHEN and CDR2 is SYDVKM. V lost 3 bases and J 0 bases, leaving 18 bases between the germline ends. This CDR3 is CASSLFTSSELSYEQYF. In DNA, the CDR3 is TGTGCCAGCAGTTTGTTTACAAGTTCCGAGCTCTCCTACGAGCAGTACTTC. The full variable domain, completed using reference TRBV28 and TRBJ2-7, is DVKVTQSSRYLVKRTGEKVFLECVQDMDHENMFWYRQDPGLGLRLIYFSYDVKMKEKGDIPEGYSVSREKKERFSLILESASTNQTSMYLCASSLFTSSELSYEQYFGPGTRLTVT.

DNA of the CDR3: TGCGCCAGCAGAGAGGGGGCCGGGGAGCTGTTTTTT. Amino acids: CASREGAGELFF. V and J are TRBV5-1 and TRBJ2-2, with D maybe TRBD1 (6 bases). Germline loops: CDR1 SGHRS, CDR2 YFSETQ. There are 12 residues in the CDR3. V lost 5 bases to trimming and J lost 6 bases, with 8 bases between them.

The chain is built from TRBV15 and TRBJ1-2; D remains unclear. The germline CDR1 and CDR2 sequences are LNHNV and YYDKDF (reference sequence). The CDR3 is 15 residues long. Deletions cut 1 base from V and 5 bases from J, with 14 bases between. This CDR3 is CATSRGAGIGYGYTF. The CDR3 coding sequence is TGTGCCACCAGCAGAGGGGCAGGAATAGGGTATGGCTACACCTTC.

The chain links TRBV7-6 to TRBJ2-2; D is undetermined. With 0 bases removed from V and 6 bases from J, the gap between germline ends came to 11 bases. Germline lookup yields CDR1 SGHVS and CDR2 FNYEAQ. The CDR3 extends over 15 amino acids. CDR3 sequence: CASSLAPQLAGELFF. The DNA of the CDR3 is TGTGCCAGCAGCTTAGCGCCCCAGTTGGCCGGGGAGCTGTTTTTT.

The chain couples TRBV7-3 to TRBJ2-7; weak D call: TRBD1 (8 bases). The CDR3 is 14 amino acids. Germline V CDR1 and CDR2: SGHTA, FQGTGA. V was cut by 5 bases and J by 3 bases, with 14 bases left in between. The CDR3 loop reads CASSEYRGGYEQYF. CDR3 coding DNA: TGTGCCAGCAGCGAGTACAGGGGGGGCTACGAGCAGTACTTC.

This clonotype was seen only a few times. The chain recombines TRBV27 with TRBJ2-1; 7 bases agree with TRBD1. This CDR3 region has 15 residues. The junction had 7 bases not matched to a gene; V was cut back by 3 bases and J by 5 bases. The germline CDR1 and CDR2 sequences are MNHEY and SMNVEV (reference sequence). CDR3 coding DNA: TGTGCCAGCAGTTTTCCAGGGGGTCGCCACAATGAGCAGTTCTTC. Protein: CASSFPGGRHNEQFF.

J is TRBJ1-2 and V is TRBV6-1; D uncertain. CDR1 is MNHNS, CDR2 SASEGT, per germline. This CDR3 has 13 residues. V was shortened by 1 base and J by 8 bases, with 11 bases between the two germline ends. CDR3: CASSEVFEWGYTF. In nucleotides, the CDR3 is TGTGCCAGCAGTGAAGTATTTGAGTGGGGCTACACCTTC.

This chain connects TRBV29-1 to TRBJ2-7, with unresolved D. This CDR3 comprises 11 residues. Germline V CDR1 and CDR2: SQVTM, ANQGSEA. Trimming pared 4 bases from V and 3 bases from J, leaving 7 bases between. The CDR3 here is CSVGLLYEQYF. CDR3 nucleotide sequence: TGCAGCGTTGGACTTCTCTACGAGCAGTACTTC.

The rearrangement links TRBV6-5 to TRBJ1-2, with TRBD1 matching over 7 bases. Germline CDR1 MNHEY, CDR2 SVGAGI. The CDR3 length is 17 residues. After removal of 0 bases from V and 8 bases from J, the junction contained 15 bases not matched to a gene. In nucleotides, the CDR3 is TGTGCCAGCAGTTACTCGGCTGGGACAGCCCCAGTCAGGGGCTACACCTTC. Its protein is CASSYSAGTAPVRGYTF.

This clonotype showed up just a few times. This chain connects TRBV12-3 or TRBV12-4 to TRBJ2-1; 8 nucleotides line up with TRBD1. The DNA end favors TRBJ2-7, so the J call may be wrong. The CDR3 runs to 15 residues. The CDR3 DNA follows: TGTGCCAGCACGTCTCAGAGGCAGGGGGCCGACGAGCAGTACTTC. Amino acid sequence: CASTSQRQGADEQYF.

The table lists this clonotype with a few counts. The V gene is TRBV12-3 or TRBV12-4, the J gene TRBJ2-5; TRBD2 aligns across 12 bases. CDR3 size: 17 residues. V dropped 2 bases and J dropped 4; count of bases not matched to a gene: 8. The CDR3 nucleotides are TGTGCCAGCAGTTTACAGGCTAGCGGGGGGGCCCCAGAGACCCAGTACTTC. It specifies CASSLQASGGAPETQYF.

This clonotype was found a few times. The rearrangement joins TRBV6-2 or TRBV6-3 to TRBJ1-2; possibly TRBD1 for D (5 bases). This CDR3 spans 13 amino acids. Germline V gene data show CDR1 as MNHEY and CDR2 as SVGEGT. The V end lost 5 bases, the J end lost 4 bases, and 11 bases lay between the germline ends. The CDR3 loop is CASSDRDGYGYTF. CDR3 sequence (DNA): TGTGCCAGCAGTGACCGGGACGGCTATGGCTACACCTTC.

The sample holds a few counts of this clonotype. The chain uses TRBV15 and TRBJ2-5; 7 nucleotides line up with TRBD1. The J call could be wrong; TRBJ2-7 is a better fit for the DNA end. Germline V lookup: CDR1 LNHNV, CDR2 YYDKDF (reference sequence). CDR3 length: 15 amino acids. CDR3 sequence: CATSRQQGLRNEQYF. CDR3 bases: TGTGCCACCAGCAGACAACAGGGGTTAAGGAACGAGCAGTACTTC.

The chain couples TRBV2 to TRBJ2-5; D is perhaps TRBD1 (5 bases). The V end lost 7 bases, the J end lost 1 base, and 7 bases lay between the germline ends. The CDR3 sequence is 12 residues long. Germline values: CDR1 SNHLY, CDR2 FYNNEI. The CDR3 reads CASIQVQETQYF. The CDR3 region has the DNA TGTGCCAGCATACAGGTCCAAGAGACCCAGTACTTC.